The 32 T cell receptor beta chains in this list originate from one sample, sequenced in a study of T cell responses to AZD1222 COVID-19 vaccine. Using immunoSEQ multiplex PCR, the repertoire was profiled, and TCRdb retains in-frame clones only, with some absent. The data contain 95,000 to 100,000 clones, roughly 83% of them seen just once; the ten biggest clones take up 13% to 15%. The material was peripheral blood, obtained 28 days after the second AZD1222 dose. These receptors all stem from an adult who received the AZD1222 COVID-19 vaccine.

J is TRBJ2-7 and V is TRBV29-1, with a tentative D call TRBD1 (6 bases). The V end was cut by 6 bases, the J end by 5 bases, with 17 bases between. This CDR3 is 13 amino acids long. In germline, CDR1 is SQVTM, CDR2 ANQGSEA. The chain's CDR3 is CSVEQGIVDEQYF. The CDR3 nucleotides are TGCAGCGTAGAACAGGGAATCGTGGACGAGCAGTACTTC.

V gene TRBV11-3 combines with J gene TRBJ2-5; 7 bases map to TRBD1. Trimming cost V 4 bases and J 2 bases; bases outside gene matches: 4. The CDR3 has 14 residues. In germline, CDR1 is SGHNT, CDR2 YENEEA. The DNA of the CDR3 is TGTGCCAGCAGCTCGGGACAGAATCAAGAGACCCAGTACTTC. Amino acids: CASSSGQNQETQYF.

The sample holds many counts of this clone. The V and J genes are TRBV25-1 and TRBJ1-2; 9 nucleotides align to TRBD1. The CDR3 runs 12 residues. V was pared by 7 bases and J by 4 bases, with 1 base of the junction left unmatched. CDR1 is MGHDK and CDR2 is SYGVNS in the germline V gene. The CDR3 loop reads CASTGQGYGYTF. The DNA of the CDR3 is TGTGCCAGCACGGGACAGGGCTATGGCTACACCTTC.

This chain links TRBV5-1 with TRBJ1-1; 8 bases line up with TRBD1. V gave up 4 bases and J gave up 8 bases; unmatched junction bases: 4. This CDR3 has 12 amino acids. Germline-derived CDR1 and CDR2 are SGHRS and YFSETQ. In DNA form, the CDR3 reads TGCGCCAGCAGCCCTGACAGGGGCGAAGCTTTCTTT. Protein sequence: CASSPDRGEAFF.

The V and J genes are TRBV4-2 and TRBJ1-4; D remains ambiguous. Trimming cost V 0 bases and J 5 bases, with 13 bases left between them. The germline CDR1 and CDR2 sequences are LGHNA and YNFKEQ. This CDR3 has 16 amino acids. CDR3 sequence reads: CASSQDRAISNEKLFF. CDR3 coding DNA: TGTGCCAGCAGCCAAGACCGGGCAATTTCGAATGAAAAACTGTTTTTT.

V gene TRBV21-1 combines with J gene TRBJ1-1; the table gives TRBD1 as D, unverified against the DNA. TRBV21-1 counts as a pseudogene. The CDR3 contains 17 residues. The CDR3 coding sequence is TGTGCCAGCAGCAAAGCTAGGACAGGGTGTTCTGGCACTGAAGCTTTCTTT. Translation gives CASSKARTGCSGTEAFF.

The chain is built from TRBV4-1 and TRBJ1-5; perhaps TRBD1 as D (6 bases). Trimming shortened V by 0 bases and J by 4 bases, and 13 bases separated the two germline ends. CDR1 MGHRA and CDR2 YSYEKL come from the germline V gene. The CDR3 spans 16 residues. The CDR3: CASSQDPGGRNQPQHF. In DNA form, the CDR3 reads TGCGCCAGCAGCCAAGATCCGGGGGGGCGGAATCAGCCCCAGCATTTT.

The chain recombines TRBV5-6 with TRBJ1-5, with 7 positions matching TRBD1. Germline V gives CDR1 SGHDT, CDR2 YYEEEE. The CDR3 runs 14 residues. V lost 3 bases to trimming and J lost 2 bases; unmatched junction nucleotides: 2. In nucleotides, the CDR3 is TGTGCCAGCAGCTACGACAGGGGCAATCAGCCCCAGCATTTT. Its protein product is CASSYDRGNQPQHF.

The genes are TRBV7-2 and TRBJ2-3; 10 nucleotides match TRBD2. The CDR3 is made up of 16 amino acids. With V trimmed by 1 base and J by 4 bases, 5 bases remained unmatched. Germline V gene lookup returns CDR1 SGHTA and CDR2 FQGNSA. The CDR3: CASSLGGSGRSDTQYF. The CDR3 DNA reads TGTGCCAGCAGCTTAGGGGGTAGCGGGAGGTCAGATACGCAGTATTTT.

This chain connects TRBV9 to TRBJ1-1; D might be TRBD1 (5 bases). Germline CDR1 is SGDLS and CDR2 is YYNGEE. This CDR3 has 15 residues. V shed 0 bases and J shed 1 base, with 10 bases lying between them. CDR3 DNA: TGTGCCAGCAGCGTAGGACGGCAGGGGAACACTGAAGCTTTCTTT. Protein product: CASSVGRQGNTEAFF.

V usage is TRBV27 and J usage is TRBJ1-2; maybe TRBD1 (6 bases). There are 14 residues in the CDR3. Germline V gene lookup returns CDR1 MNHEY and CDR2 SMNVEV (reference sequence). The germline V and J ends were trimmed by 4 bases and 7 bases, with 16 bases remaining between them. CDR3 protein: CASSSVGGAGGYTF. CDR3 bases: TGTGCCAGCAGTTCCGTAGGGGGGGCGGGTGGCTACACCTTC.

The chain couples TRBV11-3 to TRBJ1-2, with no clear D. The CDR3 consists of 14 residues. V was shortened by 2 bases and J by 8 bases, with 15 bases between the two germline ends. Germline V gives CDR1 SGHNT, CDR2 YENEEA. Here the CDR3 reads CASSLSNSQGGYTF. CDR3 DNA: TGTGCCAGCAGCTTAAGTAACTCCCAAGGGGGCTACACCTTC.

CDR3 residues: CATSAPGRGLHNEQFF. CDR3 DNA: TGTGCCACCAGTGCCCCCGGCAGGGGGCTGCACAATGAGCAGTTCTTC. The V gene is TRBV24-1, the J gene TRBJ2-1; the match to TRBD1 covers 8 bases. The junction had 10 bases not matched to a gene; V was cut back by 5 bases and J by 5 bases. The CDR3 consists of 16 residues. Germline lookup yields CDR1 KGHDR and CDR2 SFDVKD.

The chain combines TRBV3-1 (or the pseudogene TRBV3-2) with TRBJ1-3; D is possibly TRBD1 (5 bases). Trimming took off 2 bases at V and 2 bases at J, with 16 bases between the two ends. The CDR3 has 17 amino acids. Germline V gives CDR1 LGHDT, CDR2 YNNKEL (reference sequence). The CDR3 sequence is CASSQWNLGDPGNTIYF. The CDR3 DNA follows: TGTGCCAGCAGCCAATGGAATCTAGGGGACCCTGGAAACACCATATATTTT.

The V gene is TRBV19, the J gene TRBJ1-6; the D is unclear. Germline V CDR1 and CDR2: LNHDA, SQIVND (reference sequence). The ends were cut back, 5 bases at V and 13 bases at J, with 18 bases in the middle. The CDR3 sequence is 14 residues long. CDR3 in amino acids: CASSLSTTTGPLHF. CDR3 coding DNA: TGTGCCAGTAGTCTCTCGACTACCACCGGGCCCCTCCACTTT. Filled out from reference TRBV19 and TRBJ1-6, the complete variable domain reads DGGITQSPKYLFRKEGQNVTLSCEQNLNHDAMYWYRQDPGQGLRLIYYSQIVNDFQKGDIAEGYSVSREKKESFPLTVTSAQKNPTAFYLCASSLSTTTGPLHFGNGTRLTVT.

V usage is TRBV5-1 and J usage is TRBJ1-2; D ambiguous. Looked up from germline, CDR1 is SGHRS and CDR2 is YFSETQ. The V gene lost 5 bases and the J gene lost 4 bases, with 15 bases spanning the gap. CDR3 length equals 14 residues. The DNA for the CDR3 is TGCGCCAGCAGTTCTGGCTCGGGATCCTATGGCTACACCTTC. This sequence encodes CASSSGSGSYGYTF.

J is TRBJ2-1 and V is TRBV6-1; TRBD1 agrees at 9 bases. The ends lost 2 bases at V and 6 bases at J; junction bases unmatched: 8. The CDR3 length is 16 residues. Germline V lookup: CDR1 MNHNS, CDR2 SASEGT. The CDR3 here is CASSEYHGTGLNEQFF. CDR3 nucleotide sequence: TGTGCCAGCAGTGAATATCACGGGACAGGGCTCAATGAGCAGTTCTTC.

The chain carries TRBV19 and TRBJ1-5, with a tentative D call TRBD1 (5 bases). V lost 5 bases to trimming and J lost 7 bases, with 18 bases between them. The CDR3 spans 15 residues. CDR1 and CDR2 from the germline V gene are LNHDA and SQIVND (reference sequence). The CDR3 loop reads CASSFRDAGGQPQHF. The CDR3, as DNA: TGTGCCAGTAGTTTCCGGGACGCCGGCGGGCAGCCCCAGCATTTT.

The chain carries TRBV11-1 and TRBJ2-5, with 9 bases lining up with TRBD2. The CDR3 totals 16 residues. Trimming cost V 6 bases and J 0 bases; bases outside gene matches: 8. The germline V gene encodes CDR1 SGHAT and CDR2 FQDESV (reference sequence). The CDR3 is CASSEGLARYQETQYF. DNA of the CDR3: TGTGCCAGCAGTGAAGGACTAGCGAGGTACCAAGAGACCCAGTACTTC. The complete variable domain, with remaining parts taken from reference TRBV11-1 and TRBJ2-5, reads EAEVAQSPRYKITEKSQAVAFWCDPISGHATLYWYRQILGQGPELLVQFQDESVVDDSQLPKDRFSAERLKGVDSTLKIQPAELGDSAMYLCASSEGLARYQETQYFGPGTRLLVL.

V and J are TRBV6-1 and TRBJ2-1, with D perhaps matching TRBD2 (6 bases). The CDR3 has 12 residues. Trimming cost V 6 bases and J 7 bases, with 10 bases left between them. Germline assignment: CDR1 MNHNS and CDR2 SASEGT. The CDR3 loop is CASSPGLNEQFF. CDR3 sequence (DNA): TGTGCCAGCAGCCCGGGACTGAATGAGCAGTTCTTC.

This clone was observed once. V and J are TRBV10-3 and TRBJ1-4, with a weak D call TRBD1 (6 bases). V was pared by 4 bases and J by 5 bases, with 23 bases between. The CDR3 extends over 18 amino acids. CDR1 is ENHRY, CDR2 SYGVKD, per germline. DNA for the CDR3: TGTGCCATCAGTGCTGAAGAAGACCTTGGACAGCAGAATGAAAAACTGTTTTTT. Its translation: CAISAEEDLGQQNEKLFF.

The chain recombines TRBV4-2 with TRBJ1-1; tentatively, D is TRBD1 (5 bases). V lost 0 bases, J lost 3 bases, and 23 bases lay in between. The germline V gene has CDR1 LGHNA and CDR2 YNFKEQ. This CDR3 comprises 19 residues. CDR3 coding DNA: TGTGCCAGCAGCCAAGATCAAAGATGGGGCAGGGAAGGGGACACTGAAGCTTTCTTT. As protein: CASSQDQRWGREGDTEAFF.

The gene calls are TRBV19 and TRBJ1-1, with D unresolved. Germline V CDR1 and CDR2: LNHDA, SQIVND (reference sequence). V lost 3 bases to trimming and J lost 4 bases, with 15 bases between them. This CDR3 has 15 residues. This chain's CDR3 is CASSIPTLRSTEAFF. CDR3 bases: TGTGCCAGTAGTATCCCGACGCTAAGGAGCACTGAAGCTTTCTTT.

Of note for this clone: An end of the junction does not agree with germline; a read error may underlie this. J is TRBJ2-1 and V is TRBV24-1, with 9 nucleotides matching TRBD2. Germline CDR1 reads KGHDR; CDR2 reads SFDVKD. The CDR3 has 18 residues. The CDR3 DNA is TGTGCCACCAGTGATGGGGGCGGGGGGGCATCAATCTACGATGAGCAGTTCTTC. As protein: CATSDGGGGASIYDEQFF.

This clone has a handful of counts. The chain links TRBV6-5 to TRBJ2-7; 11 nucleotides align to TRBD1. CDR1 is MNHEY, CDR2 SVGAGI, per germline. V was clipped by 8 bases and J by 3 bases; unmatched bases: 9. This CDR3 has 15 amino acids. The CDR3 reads CASSKTGTGGYEQYF. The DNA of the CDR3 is TGTGCCAGCTCCAAAACCGGGACAGGGGGCTACGAGCAGTACTTC.

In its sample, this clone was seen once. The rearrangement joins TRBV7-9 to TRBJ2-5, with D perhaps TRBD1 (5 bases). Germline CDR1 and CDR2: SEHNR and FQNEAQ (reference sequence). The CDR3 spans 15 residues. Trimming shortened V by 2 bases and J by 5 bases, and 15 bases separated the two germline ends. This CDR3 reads CASSLRRAGNETQYF. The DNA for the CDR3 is TGTGCCAGCAGCTTAAGACGGGCAGGGAACGAGACCCAGTACTTC.

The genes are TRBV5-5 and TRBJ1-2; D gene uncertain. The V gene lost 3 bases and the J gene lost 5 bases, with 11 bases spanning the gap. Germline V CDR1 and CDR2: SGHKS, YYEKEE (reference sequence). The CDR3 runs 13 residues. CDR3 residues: CASSWTLSYGYTF. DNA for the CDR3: TGTGCCAGCAGCTGGACCCTTAGTTATGGCTACACCTTC.

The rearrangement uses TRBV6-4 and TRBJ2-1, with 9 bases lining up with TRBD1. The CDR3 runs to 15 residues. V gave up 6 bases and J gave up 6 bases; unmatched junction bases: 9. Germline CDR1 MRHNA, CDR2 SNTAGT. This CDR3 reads CASSEQGAPFNEQFF. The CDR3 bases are TGTGCCAGCAGCGAACAGGGGGCCCCATTCAATGAGCAGTTCTTC.

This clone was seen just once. The CDR3 nucleotides read TGTGCCAGCAGTTACTCGTACTCACCGGGAGGCTACACCTTC. Translated, it gives CASSYSYSPGGYTF. The rearrangement joins TRBV6-2 or TRBV6-3 to TRBJ1-2; D is undetermined. The CDR3 is made up of 14 amino acids. The V gene's germline CDR1 is MNHEY and CDR2 SVGEGT. V was clipped by 0 bases and J by 8 bases, with 13 bases between them.

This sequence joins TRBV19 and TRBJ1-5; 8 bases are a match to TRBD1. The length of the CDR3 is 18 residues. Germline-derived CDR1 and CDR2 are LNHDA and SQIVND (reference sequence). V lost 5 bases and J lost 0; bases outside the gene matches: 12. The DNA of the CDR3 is TGTGCCAGTAGTCCCAGGGGTCAGGGGGCATATAGCAATCAGCCCCAGCATTTT. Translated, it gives CASSPRGQGAYSNQPQHF.

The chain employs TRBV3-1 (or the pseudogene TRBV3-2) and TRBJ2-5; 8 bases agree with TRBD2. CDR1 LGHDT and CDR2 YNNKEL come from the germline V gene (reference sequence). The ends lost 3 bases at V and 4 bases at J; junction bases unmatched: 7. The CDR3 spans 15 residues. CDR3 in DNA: TGTGCCAGCAGCCAGGGGACGGGAGGGACAGAGACCCAGTACTTC. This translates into CASSQGTGGTETQYF.

The CDR3 DNA is TGCGCCAGCAGCTCCGGGACCGGCACAGATACGCAGTATTTT. It translates to CASSSGTGTDTQYF. J is TRBJ2-3 and V is TRBV5-1; TRBD1 or TRBD2 may be the D gene (5 bases each). The CDR3 sequence is 14 residues long. Trimming removed 3 bases at V and 1 base at J, with 9 bases between. Looked up from germline, CDR1 is SGHRS and CDR2 is YFSETQ.